This TCR beta chain emerged from a study of control samples from healthy donors and cancer patients. This clone was seen only a few times. This CDR3 has 13 residues. The ends lost 4 bases at V and 9 bases at J; junction bases unmatched: 4. The germline V gene has CDR1 SNHLY and CDR2 FYNNEI. TCRdb's copy holds only in-frame clones and misses some; the assay was immunoSEQ multiplex PCR. This sample has fewer than 300,000 clones, with 82% found just once. The sequence came from a woman in her sixties or seventies with lung cancer. The chain combines TRBV2 with TRBJ2-1; 9 positions agree with TRBD2. Sequenced: PBMCs. Here the CDR3 DNA reads TGTGCCAGCAGTGGGACTAGCGCTCTTGAGCAGTTCTTC. It codes for CASSGTSALEQFF.